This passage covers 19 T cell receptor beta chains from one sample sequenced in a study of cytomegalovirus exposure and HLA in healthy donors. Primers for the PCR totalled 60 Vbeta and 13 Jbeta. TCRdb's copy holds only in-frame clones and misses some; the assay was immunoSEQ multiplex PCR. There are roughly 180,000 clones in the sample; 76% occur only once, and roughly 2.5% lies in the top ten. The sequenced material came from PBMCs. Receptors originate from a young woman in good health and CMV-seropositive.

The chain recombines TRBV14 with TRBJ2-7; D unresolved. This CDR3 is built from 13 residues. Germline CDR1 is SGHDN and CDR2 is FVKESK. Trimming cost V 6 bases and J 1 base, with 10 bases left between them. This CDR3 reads CASSRRVSYEQYF. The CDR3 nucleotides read TGTGCCAGCAGTCGCCGCGTTTCCTACGAGCAGTACTTC.

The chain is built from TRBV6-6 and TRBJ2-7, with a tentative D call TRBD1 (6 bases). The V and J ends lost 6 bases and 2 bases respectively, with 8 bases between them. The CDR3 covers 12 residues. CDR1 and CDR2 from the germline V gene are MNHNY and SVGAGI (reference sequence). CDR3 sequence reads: CASRRTAYEQYF. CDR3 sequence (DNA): TGTGCCAGCAGGAGGACAGCCTACGAGCAGTACTTC.

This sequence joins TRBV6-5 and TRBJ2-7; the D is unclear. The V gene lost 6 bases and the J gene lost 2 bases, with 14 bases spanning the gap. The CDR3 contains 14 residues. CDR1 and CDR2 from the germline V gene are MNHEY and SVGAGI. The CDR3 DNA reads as TGTGCCAGCAGCCGAAGCCTTACAGCCTACGAGCAGTACTTC. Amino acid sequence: CASSRSLTAYEQYF.

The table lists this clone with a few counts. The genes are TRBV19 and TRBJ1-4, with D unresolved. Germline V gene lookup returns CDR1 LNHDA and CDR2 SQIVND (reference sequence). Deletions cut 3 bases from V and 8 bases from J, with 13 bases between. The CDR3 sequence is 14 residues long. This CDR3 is CASSINRFREKLFF. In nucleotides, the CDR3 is TGTGCCAGTAGTATTAACAGATTCCGCGAAAAACTGTTTTTT.

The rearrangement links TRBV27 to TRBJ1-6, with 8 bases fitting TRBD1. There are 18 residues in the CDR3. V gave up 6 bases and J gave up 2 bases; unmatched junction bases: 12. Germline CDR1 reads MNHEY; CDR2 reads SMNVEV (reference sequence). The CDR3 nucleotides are TGTGCCAGCAGCCCCCCCGGACAGGGTATCACCTATAATTCACCCCTCCACTTT. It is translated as CASSPPGQGITYNSPLHF.

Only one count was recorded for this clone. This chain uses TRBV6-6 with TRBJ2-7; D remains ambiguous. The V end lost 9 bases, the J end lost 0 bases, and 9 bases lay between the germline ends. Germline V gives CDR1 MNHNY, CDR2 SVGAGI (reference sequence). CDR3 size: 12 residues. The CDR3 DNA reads TGTGCCAGGGAGTTTGCCTCCTACGAGCAGTACTTC. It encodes CAREFASYEQYF.

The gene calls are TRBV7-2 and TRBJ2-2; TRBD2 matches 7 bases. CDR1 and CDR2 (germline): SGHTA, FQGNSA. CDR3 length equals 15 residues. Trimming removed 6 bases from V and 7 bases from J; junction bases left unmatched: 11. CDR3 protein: CASRPSGLLNGELFF. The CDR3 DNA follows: TGTGCCAGCAGGCCCTCGGGACTACTTAACGGGGAGCTGTTTTTT.

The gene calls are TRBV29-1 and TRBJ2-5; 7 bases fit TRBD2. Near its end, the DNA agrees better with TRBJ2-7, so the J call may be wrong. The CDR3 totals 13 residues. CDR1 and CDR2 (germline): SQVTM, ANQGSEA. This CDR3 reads CSVLGGTYNEQYF. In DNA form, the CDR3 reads TGCAGCGTTCTGGGGGGGACGTACAACGAGCAGTACTTC.

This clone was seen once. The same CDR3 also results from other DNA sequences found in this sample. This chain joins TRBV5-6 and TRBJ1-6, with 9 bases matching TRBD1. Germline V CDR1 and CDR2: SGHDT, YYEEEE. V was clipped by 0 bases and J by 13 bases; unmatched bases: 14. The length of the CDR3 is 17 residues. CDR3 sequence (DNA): TGTGCCAGCAGCTTGGGGGGACAGGGTTTTAGTTCGCCGCCCCTCCACTTT. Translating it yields CASSLGGQGFSSPPLHF.

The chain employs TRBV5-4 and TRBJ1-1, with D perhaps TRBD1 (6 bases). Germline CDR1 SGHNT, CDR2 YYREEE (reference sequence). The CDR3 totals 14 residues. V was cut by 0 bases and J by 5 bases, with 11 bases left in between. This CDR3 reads CASSLDRVRTEAFF. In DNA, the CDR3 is TGTGCCAGCAGCTTGGACAGGGTGCGAACTGAAGCTTTCTTT.

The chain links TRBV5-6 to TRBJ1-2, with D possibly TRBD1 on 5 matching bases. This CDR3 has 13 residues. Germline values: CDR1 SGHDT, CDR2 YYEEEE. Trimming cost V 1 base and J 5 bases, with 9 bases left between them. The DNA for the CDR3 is TGTGCCAGCAGCTTGCCAGGGAGGTATGGCTACACCTTC. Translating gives CASSLPGRYGYTF. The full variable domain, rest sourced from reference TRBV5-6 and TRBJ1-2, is DAGVTQSPTHLIKTRGQQVTLRCSPKSGHDTVSWYQQALGQGPQFIFQYYEEEERQRGNFPDRFSGHQFPNYSSELNVNALLLGDSALYLCASSLPGRYGYTFGSGTRLTVV.

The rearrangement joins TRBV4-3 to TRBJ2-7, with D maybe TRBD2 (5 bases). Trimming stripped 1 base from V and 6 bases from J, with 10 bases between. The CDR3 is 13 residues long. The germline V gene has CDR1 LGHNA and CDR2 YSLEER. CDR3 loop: CASSQATGFEQYF. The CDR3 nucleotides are TGCGCCAGCAGCCAAGCGACGGGGTTCGAGCAGTACTTC.

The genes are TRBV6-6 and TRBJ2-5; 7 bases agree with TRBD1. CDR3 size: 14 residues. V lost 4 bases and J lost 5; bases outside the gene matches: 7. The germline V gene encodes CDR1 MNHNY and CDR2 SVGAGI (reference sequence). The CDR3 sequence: CASSFARGKETQYF. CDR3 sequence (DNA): TGTGCCAGCAGTTTCGCCAGGGGGAAGGAGACCCAGTACTTC.

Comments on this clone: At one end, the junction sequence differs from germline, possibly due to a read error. The DNA for the CDR3 is TGTGCCAGCAGCCTAGCTAGCGGGGGGGCCGGGAATGAGCAGTTCTTC. It is translated as CASSLASGGAGNEQFF. The V gene is TRBV7-2, the J gene TRBJ2-1; TRBD2 aligns across 12 bases. Germline CDR1 and CDR2: SGHTA and FQGNSA. The CDR3 covers 16 residues. The complete variable domain, with remaining parts taken from reference TRBV7-2 and TRBJ2-1, reads GAGVSQSPSNKVTEKGKDVELRCDPISGHTALYWYRQSLGQGLEFLIYFQGNSAPDKSGLPSDRFSAERTGGSVSTLTIQRTQQEDSAVYLCASSLASGGAGNEQFFGPGTRLTVL.

The CDR3 DNA is TGCGCCAGCAGCTTGGAACAGGGGGTAGGAGATACGCAGTATTTT. Translation: CASSLEQGVGDTQYF. The chain uses TRBV5-1 and TRBJ2-3, with 8 positions matching TRBD1. The CDR3 contains 15 residues. The ends lost 0 bases at V and 5 bases at J; junction bases unmatched: 5. Looked up from germline, CDR1 is SGHRS and CDR2 is YFSETQ.

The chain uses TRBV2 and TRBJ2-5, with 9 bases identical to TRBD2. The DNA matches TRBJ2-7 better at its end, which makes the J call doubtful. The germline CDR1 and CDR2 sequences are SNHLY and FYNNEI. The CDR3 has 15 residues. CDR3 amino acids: CASSEGLAVSYEQYF. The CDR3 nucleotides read TGTGCCAGCAGTGAAGGACTAGCGGTTTCCTACGAGCAGTACTTC.

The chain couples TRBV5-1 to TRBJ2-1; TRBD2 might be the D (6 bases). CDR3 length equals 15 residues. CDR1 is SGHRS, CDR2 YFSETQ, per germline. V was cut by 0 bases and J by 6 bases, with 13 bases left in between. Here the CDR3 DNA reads TGCGCCAGCAGCTTGGCGCGTCGGGGGATCAATGAGCAGTTCTTC. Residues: CASSLARRGINEQFF.

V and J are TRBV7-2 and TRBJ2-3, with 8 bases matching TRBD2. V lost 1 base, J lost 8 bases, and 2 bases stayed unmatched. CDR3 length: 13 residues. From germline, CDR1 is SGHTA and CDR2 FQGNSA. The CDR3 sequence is CASSLVGGVTQYF. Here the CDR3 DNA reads TGTGCCAGCAGCTTAGTCGGGGGGGTTACGCAGTATTTT.

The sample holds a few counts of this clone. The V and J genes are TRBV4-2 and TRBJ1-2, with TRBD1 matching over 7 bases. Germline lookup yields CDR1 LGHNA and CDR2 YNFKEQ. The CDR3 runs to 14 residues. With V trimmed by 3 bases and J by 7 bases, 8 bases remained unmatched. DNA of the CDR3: TGTGCCAGCAGCCAGGATGACAGGGAGGCTGGCTACACCTTC. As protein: CASSQDDREAGYTF.